Each of the 31 T cell receptor beta chains below was sequenced from the same sample in a study of blood T cell repertoires in COVID-19. TCRdb's copy holds only in-frame clones and misses some; the assay was immunoSEQ multiplex PCR. This table holds around 160,000 clones, 75% to 85% found once. The sequencing sample was made of peripheral blood. The receptors derive from a human donor with acute or convalescent COVID-19. The donor label of this sample is uncertain.

The gene calls are TRBV2 and TRBJ1-5; 9 bases align to TRBD1. Germline CDR1 reads SNHLY; CDR2 reads FYNNEI. V trimming: 6 bases; J trimming: 3 bases; junction bases outside the gene matches: 6. CDR3 length: 15 residues. The CDR3, as DNA: TGTGCCAGCAGCGGGGGACAGGGAAACAATCAGCCCCAGCATTTT. Amino acids: CASSGGQGNNQPQHF.

The chain joins TRBV9 to TRBJ1-5; a weak D match, TRBD1 (6 bases). The germline CDR1 and CDR2 sequences are SGDLS and YYNGEE. CDR3 length equals 15 residues. Trimming stripped 4 bases from V and 0 bases from J, with 11 bases between. The CDR3 loop reads CASSTGQNSNQPQHF. The CDR3 nucleotides are TGTGCCAGCAGCACAGGACAGAATAGCAATCAGCCCCAGCATTTT.

The chain combines TRBV5-1 with TRBJ1-3; D is undetermined. The ends were cut back, 4 bases at V and 0 bases at J, with 14 bases in the middle. This CDR3 contains 16 residues. Germline-derived CDR1 and CDR2 are SGHRS and YFSETQ. The CDR3 DNA follows: TGCGCCAGCAGCCCCCTCACGCGTTCCTCTGGAAACACCATATATTTT. Amino acid sequence: CASSPLTRSSGNTIYF.

This sequence joins TRBV29-1 and TRBJ1-5, with no clear D. V dropped 4 bases and J dropped 7 bases, with 14 bases sitting between them. Germline CDR1 and CDR2: SQVTM and ANQGSEA. CDR3 size: 13 residues. The CDR3 DNA reads TGCAGCGTTGCAGTGGGCGCGGGGCAGCCCCAGCATTTT. Encoded protein: CSVAVGAGQPQHF.

The chain uses TRBV19 and TRBJ1-5, with D uncertain. The germline gives CDR1 LNHDA, CDR2 SQIVND (reference sequence). The length of the CDR3 is 15 residues. The ends were cut back, 1 base at V and 0 bases at J, with 7 bases in the middle. The chain's CDR3 is CASSIVGYSNQPQHF. The CDR3 DNA reads TGTGCCAGTAGTATAGTCGGTTATAGCAATCAGCCCCAGCATTTT.

The chain uses TRBV29-1 and TRBJ1-2; no reliable D call. V shed 0 bases and J shed 4 bases, with 9 bases lying between them. The CDR3 loop spans 13 amino acids. CDR1 is SQVTM and CDR2 is ANQGSEA in the germline V gene. CDR3 bases: TGCAGCGTTGAAGATCGGGTCGTCTATGGCTACACCTTC. Translating gives CSVEDRVVYGYTF.

The V gene is TRBV5-1, the J gene TRBJ2-3; weak D call: TRBD2 (6 bases). Germline values: CDR1 SGHRS, CDR2 YFSETQ. CDR3 length: 14 residues. V lost 0 bases, J lost 5 bases, and 10 bases lay in between. CDR3 region: CASSLGGGVDTQYF. The CDR3 nucleotides are TGCGCCAGCAGCTTGGGCGGCGGGGTAGATACGCAGTATTTT.

This clone was found once. This sequence joins TRBV30 and TRBJ2-7, with D tentatively TRBD1 (6 bases). Deletions cut 3 bases from V and 3 bases from J, with 12 bases between. CDR1 and CDR2 (germline): GTSNPN, SVGIG (reference sequence). The length of the CDR3 is 13 residues. The CDR3, as DNA: TGTGCCTGGAGCTTACAGGGAAACTACGAGCAGTACTTC. Its translation is CAWSLQGNYEQYF.

This clone was recorded at least ten times. The chain carries TRBV6-5 and TRBJ2-1; TRBD1 might be the D (6 bases). CDR1 is MNHEY, CDR2 SVGAGI, per germline. The CDR3 contains 16 residues. Trimming took 0 bases from V and 7 from J, leaving 16 bases between them. CDR3 sequence: CASSYSTPGQGNEQFF. CDR3 sequence (DNA): TGTGCCAGCAGTTACTCGACTCCCGGGCAGGGGAATGAGCAGTTCTTC.

In DNA form, the CDR3 reads TGTGCCAGCAGCGTATCTTCGGGGGGGAATTCACCCCTCCACTTT. As protein: CASSVSSGGNSPLHF. The chain links TRBV9 to TRBJ1-6; TRBD1 might be the D (5 bases). The CDR3 loop spans 15 amino acids. Trimming stripped 1 base from V and 7 bases from J, with 12 bases between. Germline lookup yields CDR1 SGDLS and CDR2 YYNGEE. Full variable domain (outside the CDR3, taken from reference TRBV9 and TRBJ1-6): DSGVTQTPKHLITATGQRVTLRCSPRSGDLSVYWYQQSLDQGLQFLIQYYNGEERAKGNILERFSAQQFPDLHSELNLSSLELGDSALYFCASSVSSGGNSPLHFGNGTRLTVT.

This sequence joins TRBV9 and TRBJ1-5; D gene unclear. Germline values: CDR1 SGDLS, CDR2 YYNGEE. The CDR3 is 13 amino acids. V shed 0 bases and J shed 6 bases, with 7 bases lying between them. CDR3 sequence reads: CASSVDATQPQHF. Written as DNA, the CDR3 is TGTGCCAGCAGCGTAGATGCTACTCAGCCCCAGCATTTT. Full variable domain (missing parts from reference TRBV9 and TRBJ1-5): DSGVTQTPKHLITATGQRVTLRCSPRSGDLSVYWYQQSLDQGLQFLIQYYNGEERAKGNILERFSAQQFPDLHSELNLSSLELGDSALYFCASSVDATQPQHFGDGTRLSIL.

This chain connects TRBV2 to TRBJ1-2, with TRBD1 matching over 7 bases. This CDR3 has 13 residues. The V gene's germline CDR1 is SNHLY and CDR2 FYNNEI. J lost 2 bases, V lost 7 bases, and 4 bases had no gene match. CDR3 region: CASTGQMNYGYTF. For the CDR3, the DNA is TGTGCCAGCACGGGACAGATGAACTATGGCTACACCTTC.

This sequence joins TRBV14 and TRBJ2-7; D call uncertain. The ends were cut back, 0 bases at V and 4 bases at J, with 10 bases in the middle. In germline, CDR1 is SGHDN, CDR2 FVKESK. The CDR3 length is 14 residues. CDR3 residues: CASSQDWNSYEQYV. In nucleotides, the CDR3 is TGTGCCAGCAGCCAAGATTGGAACAGTTACGAGCAGTACGTC.

This clone was observed a single time. J is TRBJ1-6 and V is TRBV30; a weak D match, TRBD1 (5 bases). Trimming removed 0 bases from V and 11 bases from J, with 11 bases in between. Per germline, CDR1 GTSNPN and CDR2 SVGIG (reference sequence). This CDR3 has 13 amino acids. This CDR3 reads CAWSVRKGTPLHF. The CDR3 bases are TGTGCCTGGAGTGTACGAAAGGGGACACCCCTCCACTTT.

The V call is TRBV5-6, the J call TRBJ2-4; TRBD1 agrees at 10 bases. Losses at the gene ends were 4 bases for V and 7 bases for J; bases not matched to a gene: 5. Germline CDR1 and CDR2: SGHDT and YYEEEE. This CDR3 spans 14 amino acids. CDR3 nucleotide sequence: TGTGCCAGCAGCCTACCGGACAGGGGGAACATTCAGTACTTC. Translating it yields CASSLPDRGNIQYF.

This chain connects TRBV7-2 to TRBJ1-4; 8 nucleotides align to TRBD1. CDR1 SGHTA and CDR2 FQGNSA come from the germline V gene. V shed 2 bases and J 3 bases; nucleotides not matched to a gene: 2. This CDR3 comprises 15 residues. DNA of the CDR3: TGTGCCAGCAGCTTACAGGGGGCTTCTAATGAAAAACTGTTTTTT. Its protein product is CASSLQGASNEKLFF. Combining the CDR3 with reference TRBV7-2 and TRBJ1-4 gives the whole variable domain GAGVSQSPSNKVTEKGKDVELRCDPISGHTALYWYRQSLGQGLEFLIYFQGNSAPDKSGLPSDRFSAERTGGSVSTLTIQRTQQEDSAVYLCASSLQGASNEKLFFGSGTQLSVL.

The rearrangement links TRBV20-1 to TRBJ2-1; tentatively, D is TRBD1 (6 bases). The CDR3 runs to 14 residues. Germline V gene data show CDR1 as DFQATT and CDR2 as SNEGSKA (reference sequence). Trimming pared 3 bases from V and 3 bases from J, leaving 12 bases between. CDR3 sequence (DNA): TGCAGTGCTAGTTGGCAGGGGATCTACAATGAGCAGTTCTTC. Translating gives CSASWQGIYNEQFF.

This clone was seen a handful of times. The chain has TRBV19 and TRBJ1-1; a possible D gene is TRBD1 (6 bases). The germline V gene encodes CDR1 LNHDA and CDR2 SQIVND (reference sequence). Trimming left V 6 bases short and J 1 base short, with 9 bases between. The CDR3 length is 13 residues. Here the CDR3 reads CASSDRTNTEAFF. The CDR3 nucleotides read TGTGCCAGTAGCGACAGGACGAACACTGAAGCTTTCTTT.

The chain employs TRBV6-5 and TRBJ1-1, with 7 nucleotides matching TRBD1. Germline-derived CDR1 and CDR2 are MNHEY and SVGAGI. The CDR3 consists of 15 residues. V shed 4 bases, J shed 9 bases, and the junction held 14 bases outside the gene matches. CDR3 nucleotides: TGTGCCAGCAGTTCCGACACCGGACAGGCTAGGAAAGCTTTCTTT. This encodes CASSSDTGQARKAFF.

The V gene is TRBV5-1, the J gene TRBJ2-2; 16 bases align to TRBD2. With V trimmed by 5 bases and J by 6 bases, 4 bases remained unmatched. Looked up from germline, CDR1 is SGHRS and CDR2 is YFSETQ. CDR3 length: 16 residues. The CDR3 is CASSPGTSGGAGELFF. CDR3 DNA sequence: TGCGCCAGCAGTCCCGGGACTAGCGGGGGGGCCGGGGAGCTGTTTTTT.

In this sample, this clone turned up a few times. This chain links TRBV5-4 with TRBJ1-6, with D maybe TRBD1 (5 bases). The germline V and J ends were trimmed by 9 bases and 5 bases, with 12 bases remaining between them. Per germline, CDR1 SGHNT and CDR2 YYREEE (reference sequence). The CDR3 consists of 13 residues. DNA of the CDR3: TGTGCCACCGGGGGGGGAAATAATTCACCCCTCCACTTT. The encoded protein is CATGGGNNSPLHF.

The sample holds a few counts of this clone. The chain carries TRBV2 and TRBJ1-5; weak D call: TRBD1 (6 bases). V lost 7 bases and J lost 2, with 15 bases in between. Germline CDR1 and CDR2: SNHLY and FYNNEI. The CDR3 sequence is 15 residues long. The CDR3 loop is CASTSDHRGNQPQHF. CDR3 DNA: TGTGCCAGCACCTCAGATCACAGGGGCAATCAGCCCCAGCATTTT. The full variable domain, in which reference TRBV2 and TRBJ1-5 provide the parts outside the CDR3, is EPEVTQTPSHQVTQMGQEVILRCVPISNHLYFYWYRQILGQKVEFLVSFYNNEISEKSEIFDDQFSVERPDGSNFTLKIRSTKLEDSAMYFCASTSDHRGNQPQHFGDGTRLSIL.

This clone was seen more than once but under ten times. The chain carries TRBV21-1 and TRBJ2-2; the table assigns TRBD1, which was not confirmed against the DNA. TRBV21-1 is a recognized pseudogene. The CDR3 sequence is 17 residues long. In nucleotides, the CDR3 is TGTGCCAGCAGCAAAGAGGACAGGAGGGTTGGACCCGGGGAGCTGTTTTTT. The encoded protein is CASSKEDRRVGPGELFF.

This clone was found a few times. This chain uses TRBV5-5 with TRBJ1-5; D remains unclear. V shed 3 bases and J shed 0 bases, with 16 bases lying between them. CDR1 and CDR2 from the germline V gene are SGHKS and YYEKEE (reference sequence). The CDR3 extends over 17 amino acids. CDR3 sequence reads: CASSSLASGLSNQPQHF. The CDR3 DNA sequence: TGTGCCAGCAGCTCATTAGCGTCCGGACTTAGCAATCAGCCCCAGCATTTT.

The CDR3 DNA reads as TGTGCCTGGAGTTGGACTAGCGAAGAGACCCAGTACTTC. The encoded protein is CAWSWTSEETQYF. The rearrangement links TRBV30 to TRBJ2-5; 9 positions agree with TRBD2. The CDR3 totals 13 residues. The germline V gene has CDR1 GTSNPN and CDR2 SVGIG (reference sequence). V shed 2 bases, J shed 3 bases, and the junction held 1 base outside the gene matches. Based on the CDR3 plus reference TRBV30 and TRBJ2-5, the full variable domain is SQTIHQWPATLVQPVGSPLSLECTVEGTSNPNLYWYRQAAGRGLQLLFYSVGIGQISSEVPQNLSASRPQDRQFILSSKKLLLSDSGFYLCAWSWTSEETQYFGPGTRLLVL.

This clone was detected once. The chain employs TRBV9 and TRBJ1-6; TRBD1 is a possible D gene (5 bases). Germline-derived CDR1 and CDR2 are SGDLS and YYNGEE. The CDR3 is 15 residues long. V lost 3 bases, J lost 7 bases, and 14 bases lay in between. The CDR3 is CASSELGGTNSPLHF. CDR3 sequence (DNA): TGTGCCAGCAGCGAGTTGGGAGGGACCAATTCACCCCTCCACTTT.

This clone was detected only a few times. CDR3 loop: CASSPLRSRGHEQFF. The CDR3 DNA follows: TGTGCCAGCAGCCCTCTCCGATCCAGGGGGCATGAGCAGTTCTTC. The rearrangement uses TRBV7-2 and TRBJ2-1; 8 bases line up with TRBD1. The junction had 11 bases not matched to a gene; V was cut back by 5 bases and J by 8 bases. Germline lookup yields CDR1 SGHTA and CDR2 FQGNSA. The CDR3 has 15 residues.

V and J are TRBV27 and TRBJ1-2; possibly TRBD1 for D (5 bases). Per germline, CDR1 MNHEY and CDR2 SMNVEV (reference sequence). The CDR3 is made up of 13 amino acids. V was cut by 0 bases and J by 8 bases, with 10 bases left in between. The CDR3 bases are TGTGCCAGCAGTTTATCGGGGGGGAGAGGCTACACCTTC. The encoded protein is CASSLSGGRGYTF.

This clone was seen a handful of times. The genes are TRBV7-2 and TRBJ1-6; D is possibly TRBD1 (5 bases). Trimming cost V 6 bases and J 8 bases, with 14 bases left between them. There are 14 residues in the CDR3. The germline gives CDR1 SGHTA, CDR2 FQGNSA. The CDR3 loop reads CASRGAGVDSPLHF. The CDR3 DNA follows: TGTGCCAGCAGAGGGGCGGGGGTCGATTCACCCCTCCACTTT.

The V gene is TRBV5-5, the J gene TRBJ1-1; D is ambiguous. V was cut by 0 bases and J by 0 bases, with 9 bases left in between. The CDR3 totals 15 residues. The germline gives CDR1 SGHKS, CDR2 YYEKEE (reference sequence). CDR3 sequence (DNA): TGTGCCAGCAGCTTGGGGCCGATGGTGAACACTGAAGCTTTCTTT. This codes for CASSLGPMVNTEAFF.

V usage is TRBV6-1 and J usage is TRBJ1-6, with D tentatively TRBD1 (5 bases). The V gene's germline CDR1 is MNHNS and CDR2 SASEGT. V lost 1 base and J 14 bases, leaving 18 bases between the germline ends. The CDR3 is made up of 15 amino acids. The CDR3 DNA follows: TGTGCCAGCAGTGAAGGCGCCGGACAAATTCAAACCCTCCACTTT. It codes for CASSEGAGQIQTLHF.